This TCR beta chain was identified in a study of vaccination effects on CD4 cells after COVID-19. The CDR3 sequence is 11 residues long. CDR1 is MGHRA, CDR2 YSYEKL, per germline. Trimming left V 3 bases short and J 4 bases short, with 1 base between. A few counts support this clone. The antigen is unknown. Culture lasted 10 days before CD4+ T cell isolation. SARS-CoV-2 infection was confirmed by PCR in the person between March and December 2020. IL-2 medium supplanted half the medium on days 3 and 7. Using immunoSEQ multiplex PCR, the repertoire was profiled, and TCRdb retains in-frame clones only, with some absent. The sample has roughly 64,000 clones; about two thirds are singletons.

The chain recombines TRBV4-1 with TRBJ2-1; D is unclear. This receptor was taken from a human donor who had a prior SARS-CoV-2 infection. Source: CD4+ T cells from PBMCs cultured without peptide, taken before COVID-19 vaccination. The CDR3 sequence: CASSHYNEQFF. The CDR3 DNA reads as TGCGCCAGCAGCCATTACAATGAGCAGTTCTTC.